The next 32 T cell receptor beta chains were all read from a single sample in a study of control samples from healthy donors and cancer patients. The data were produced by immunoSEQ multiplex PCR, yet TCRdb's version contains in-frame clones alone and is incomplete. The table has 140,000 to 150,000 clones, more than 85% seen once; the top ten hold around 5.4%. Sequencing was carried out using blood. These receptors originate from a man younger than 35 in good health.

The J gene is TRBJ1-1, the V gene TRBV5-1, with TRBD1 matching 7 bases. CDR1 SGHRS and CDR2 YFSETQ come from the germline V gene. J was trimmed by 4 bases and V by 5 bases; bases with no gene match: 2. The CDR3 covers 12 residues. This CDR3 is CASRGGGTEAFF. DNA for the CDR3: TGCGCCAGCAGAGGGGGCGGCACTGAAGCTTTCTTT. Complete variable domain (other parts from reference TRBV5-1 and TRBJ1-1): KAGVTQTPRYLIKTRGQQVTLSCSPISGHRSVSWYQQTPGQGLQFLFEYFSETQRNKGNFPGRFSGRQFSNSRSEMNVSTLELGDSALYLCASRGGGTEAFFGQGTRLTVV.

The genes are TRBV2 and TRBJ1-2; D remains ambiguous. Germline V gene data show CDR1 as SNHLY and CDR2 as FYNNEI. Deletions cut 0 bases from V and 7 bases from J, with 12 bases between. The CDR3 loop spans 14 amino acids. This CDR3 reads CASSEALRVPGYTF. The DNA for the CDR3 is TGTGCCAGCAGTGAAGCGCTTCGGGTACCTGGCTACACCTTC.

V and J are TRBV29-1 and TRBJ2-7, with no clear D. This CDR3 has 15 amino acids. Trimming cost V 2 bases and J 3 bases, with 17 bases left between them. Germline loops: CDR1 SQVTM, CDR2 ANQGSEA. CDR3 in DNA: TGCAGCGTTGAACCTGACCCCATGTACGGCTACGAGCAGTACTTC. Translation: CSVEPDPMYGYEQYF.

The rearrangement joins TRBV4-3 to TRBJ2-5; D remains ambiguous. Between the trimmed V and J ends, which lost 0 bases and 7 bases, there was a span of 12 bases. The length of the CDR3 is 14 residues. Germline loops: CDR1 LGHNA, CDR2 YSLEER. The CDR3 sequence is CASSQDWESGTQYF. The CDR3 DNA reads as TGCGCCAGCAGCCAAGATTGGGAAAGTGGGACCCAGTACTTC.

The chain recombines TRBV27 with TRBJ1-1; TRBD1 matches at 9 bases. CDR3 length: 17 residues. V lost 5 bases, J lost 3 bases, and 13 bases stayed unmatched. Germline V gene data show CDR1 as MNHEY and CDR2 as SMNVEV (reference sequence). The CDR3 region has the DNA TGTGCCAGCAGTCTACTCCTCTCCGGGACAGGGTACACTGAAGCTTTCTTT. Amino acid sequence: CASSLLLSGTGYTEAFF.

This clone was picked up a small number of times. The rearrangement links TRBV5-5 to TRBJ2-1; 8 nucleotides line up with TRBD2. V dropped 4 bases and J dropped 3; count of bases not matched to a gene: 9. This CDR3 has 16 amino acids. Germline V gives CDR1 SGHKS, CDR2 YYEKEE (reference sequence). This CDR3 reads CASSQFSGEFYNEQFF. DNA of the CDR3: TGTGCCAGCAGCCAGTTTAGCGGGGAGTTCTACAATGAGCAGTTCTTC. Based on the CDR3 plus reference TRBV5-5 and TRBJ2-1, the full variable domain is DAGVTQSPTHLIKTRGQQVTLRCSPISGHKSVSWYQQVLGQGPQFIFQYYEKEERGRGNFPDRFSARQFPNYSSELNVNALLLGDSALYLCASSQFSGEFYNEQFFGPGTRLTVL.

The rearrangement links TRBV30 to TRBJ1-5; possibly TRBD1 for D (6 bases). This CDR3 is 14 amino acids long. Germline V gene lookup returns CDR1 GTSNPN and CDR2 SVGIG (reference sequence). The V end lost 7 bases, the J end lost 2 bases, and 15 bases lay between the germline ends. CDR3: CASNGAGGNQPQHF. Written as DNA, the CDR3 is TGTGCCTCCAACGGGGCAGGGGGCAATCAGCCCCAGCATTTT.

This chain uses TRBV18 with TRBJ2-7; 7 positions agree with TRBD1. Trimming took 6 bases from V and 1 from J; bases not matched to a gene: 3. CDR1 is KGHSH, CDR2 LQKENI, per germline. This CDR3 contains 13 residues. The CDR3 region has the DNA TGTGCCAGCTCGCAGGGACAGTCCTACGAGCAGTACTTC. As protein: CASSQGQSYEQYF.

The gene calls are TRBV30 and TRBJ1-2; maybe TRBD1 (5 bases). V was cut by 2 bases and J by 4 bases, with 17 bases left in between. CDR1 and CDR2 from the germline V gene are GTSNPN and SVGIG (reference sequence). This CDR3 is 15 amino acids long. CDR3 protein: CAWSTSYRIPYGYTF. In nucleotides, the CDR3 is TGTGCCTGGAGTACCTCTTACAGGATACCCTATGGCTACACCTTC.

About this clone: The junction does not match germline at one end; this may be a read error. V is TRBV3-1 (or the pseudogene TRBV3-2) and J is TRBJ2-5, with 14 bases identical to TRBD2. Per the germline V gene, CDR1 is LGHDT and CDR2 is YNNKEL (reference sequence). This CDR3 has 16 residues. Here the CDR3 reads CASSQYQGLAGEAQYF. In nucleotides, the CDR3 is TGTGCCAGCAGCCAATATCAGGGACTAGCGGGAGAGGCCCAGTACTTC.

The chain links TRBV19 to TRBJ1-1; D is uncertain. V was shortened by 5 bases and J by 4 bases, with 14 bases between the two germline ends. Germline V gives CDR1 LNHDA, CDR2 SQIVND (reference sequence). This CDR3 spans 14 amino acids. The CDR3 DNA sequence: TGTGCCAGTAGTCCCCTCGAAATTAGCACTGAAGCTTTCTTT. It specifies CASSPLEISTEAFF.

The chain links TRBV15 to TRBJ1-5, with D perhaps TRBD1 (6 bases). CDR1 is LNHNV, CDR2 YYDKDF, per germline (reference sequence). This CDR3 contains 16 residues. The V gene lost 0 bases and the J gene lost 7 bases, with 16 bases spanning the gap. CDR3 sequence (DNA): TGTGCCACCAGCAGAGATCGTTGGGGGGCTGGACAGCCCCAGCATTTT. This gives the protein CATSRDRWGAGQPQHF.

The CDR3 sequence is CASSIMNGPRYEQYF. CDR3 nucleotide sequence: TGTGCCAGTAGTATAATGAACGGCCCACGCTACGAGCAGTACTTC. J is TRBJ2-7 and V is TRBV19; D is uncertain. The germline V gene has CDR1 LNHDA and CDR2 SQIVND (reference sequence). The CDR3 contains 15 residues. Trimming left V 2 bases short and J 3 bases short, with 14 bases between.

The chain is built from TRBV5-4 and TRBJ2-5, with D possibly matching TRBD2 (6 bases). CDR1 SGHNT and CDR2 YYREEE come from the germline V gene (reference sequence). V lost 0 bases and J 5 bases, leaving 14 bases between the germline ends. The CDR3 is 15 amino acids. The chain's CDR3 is CASSLGVTSIETQYF. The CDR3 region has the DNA TGTGCCAGCAGCTTGGGGGTGACTAGTATCGAGACCCAGTACTTC.

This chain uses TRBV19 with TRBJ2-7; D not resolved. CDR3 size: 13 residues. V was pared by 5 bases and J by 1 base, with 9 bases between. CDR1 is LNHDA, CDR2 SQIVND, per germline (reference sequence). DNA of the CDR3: TGTGCCAGTAGTTTTGCTCGATCCTACGAGCAGTACTTC. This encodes CASSFARSYEQYF.

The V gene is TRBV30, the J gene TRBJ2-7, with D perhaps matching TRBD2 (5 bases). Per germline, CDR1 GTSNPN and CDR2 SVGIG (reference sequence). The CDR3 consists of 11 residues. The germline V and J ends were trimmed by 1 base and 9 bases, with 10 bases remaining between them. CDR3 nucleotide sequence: TGTGCCTGGAGTGACGGGGTGAGGCAGTACTTC. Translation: CAWSDGVRQYF.

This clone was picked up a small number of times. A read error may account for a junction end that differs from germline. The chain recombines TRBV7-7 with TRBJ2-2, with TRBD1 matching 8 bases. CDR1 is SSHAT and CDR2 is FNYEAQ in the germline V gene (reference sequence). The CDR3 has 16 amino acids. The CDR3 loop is CASSLAGGSNTGELFF. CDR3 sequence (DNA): TGTGCTAGCAGCTTAGCAGGGGGCTCGAACACCGGGGAGCTGTTTTTT.

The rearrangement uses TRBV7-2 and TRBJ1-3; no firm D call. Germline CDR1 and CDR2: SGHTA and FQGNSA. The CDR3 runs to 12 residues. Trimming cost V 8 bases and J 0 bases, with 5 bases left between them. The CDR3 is CASSGSGNTIYF. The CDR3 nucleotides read TGTGCCAGCTCGGGCTCTGGAAACACCATATATTTT.

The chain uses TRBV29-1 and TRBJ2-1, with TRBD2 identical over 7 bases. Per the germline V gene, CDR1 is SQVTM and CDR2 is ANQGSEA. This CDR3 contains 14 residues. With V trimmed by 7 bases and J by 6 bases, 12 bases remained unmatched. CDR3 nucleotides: TGCAGCGGTGGGGGAGGGCCTAGTAGCAATGAGCAGTTCTTC. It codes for CSGGGGPSSNEQFF.

The CDR3 is CASSLPVAGGQETQYF. CDR3 bases: TGTGCCAGCAGTTTACCAGTAGCGGGAGGGCAAGAGACCCAGTACTTC. The chain links TRBV28 to TRBJ2-5; 11 nucleotides match TRBD2. The germline CDR1 and CDR2 sequences are MDHEN and SYDVKM. This CDR3 contains 16 residues. The trim removed 2 bases at V and 2 bases at J, leaving 4 bases unmatched.

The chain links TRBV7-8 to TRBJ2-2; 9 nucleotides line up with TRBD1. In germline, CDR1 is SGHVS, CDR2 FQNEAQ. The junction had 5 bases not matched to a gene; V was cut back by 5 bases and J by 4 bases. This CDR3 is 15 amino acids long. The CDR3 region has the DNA TGTGCCAGCAGCATGAGGACAGGGGCCACCGGGGAGCTGTTTTTT. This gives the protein CASSMRTGATGELFF.

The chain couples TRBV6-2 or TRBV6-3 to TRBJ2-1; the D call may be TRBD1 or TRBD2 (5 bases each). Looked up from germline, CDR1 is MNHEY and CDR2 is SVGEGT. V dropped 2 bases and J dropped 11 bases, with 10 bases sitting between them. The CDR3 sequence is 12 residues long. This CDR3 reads CASSYAGTQQFF. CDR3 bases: TGTGCCAGCAGTTACGCCGGGACCCAGCAGTTCTTC.

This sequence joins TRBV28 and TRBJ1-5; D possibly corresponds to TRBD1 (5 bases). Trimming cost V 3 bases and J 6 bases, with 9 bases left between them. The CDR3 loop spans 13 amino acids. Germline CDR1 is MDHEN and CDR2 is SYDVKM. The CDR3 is CASSFFGGQPQHF. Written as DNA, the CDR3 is TGTGCCAGCAGTTTTTTCGGGGGTCAGCCCCAGCATTTT.

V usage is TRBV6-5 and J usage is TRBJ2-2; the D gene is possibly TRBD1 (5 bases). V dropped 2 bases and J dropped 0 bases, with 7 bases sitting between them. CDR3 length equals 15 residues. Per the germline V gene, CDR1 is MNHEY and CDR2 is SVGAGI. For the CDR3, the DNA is TGTGCCAGCAGTTACGCAGGGACGAACACCGGGGAGCTGTTTTTT. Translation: CASSYAGTNTGELFF.

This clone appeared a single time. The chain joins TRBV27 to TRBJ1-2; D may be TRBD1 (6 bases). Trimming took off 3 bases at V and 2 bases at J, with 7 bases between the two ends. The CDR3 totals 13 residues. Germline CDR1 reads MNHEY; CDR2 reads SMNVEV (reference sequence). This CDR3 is CASSLQGNYGYTF. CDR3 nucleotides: TGTGCCAGCAGTTTGCAGGGGAACTATGGCTACACCTTC.

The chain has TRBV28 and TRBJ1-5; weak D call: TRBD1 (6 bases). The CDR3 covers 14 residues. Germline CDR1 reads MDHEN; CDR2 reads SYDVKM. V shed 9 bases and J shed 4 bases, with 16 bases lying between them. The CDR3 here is CASLVGGRNQPQHF. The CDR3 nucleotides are TGTGCCAGTCTTGTCGGGGGGCGGAATCAGCCCCAGCATTTT.

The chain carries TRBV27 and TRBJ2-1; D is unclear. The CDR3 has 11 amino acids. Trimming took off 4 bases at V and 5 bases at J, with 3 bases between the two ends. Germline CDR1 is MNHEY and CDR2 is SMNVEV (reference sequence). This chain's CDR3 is CASSSDNEQFF. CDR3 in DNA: TGTGCCAGCAGTTCGGACAATGAGCAGTTCTTC.

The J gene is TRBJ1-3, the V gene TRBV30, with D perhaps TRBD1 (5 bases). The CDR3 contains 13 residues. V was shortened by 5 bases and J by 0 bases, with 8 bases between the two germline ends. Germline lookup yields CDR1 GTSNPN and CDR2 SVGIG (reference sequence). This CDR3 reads CAWGTSSGNTIYF. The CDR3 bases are TGTGCCTGGGGGACGAGCTCTGGAAACACCATATATTTT.

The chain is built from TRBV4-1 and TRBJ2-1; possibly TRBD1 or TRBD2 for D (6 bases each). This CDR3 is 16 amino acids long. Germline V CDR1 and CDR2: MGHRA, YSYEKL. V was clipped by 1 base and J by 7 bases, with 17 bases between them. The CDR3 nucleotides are TGCGCCAGCAGCCAAGTCCCCGGGGGCCGGTTGAATGAGCAGTTCTTC. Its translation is CASSQVPGGRLNEQFF.

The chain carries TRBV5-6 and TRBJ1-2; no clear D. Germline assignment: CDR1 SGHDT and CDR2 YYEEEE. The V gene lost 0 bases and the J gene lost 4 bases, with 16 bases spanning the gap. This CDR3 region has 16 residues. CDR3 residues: CASSLVGSGERYGYTF. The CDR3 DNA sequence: TGTGCCAGCAGCTTGGTAGGCAGCGGGGAACGCTATGGCTACACCTTC.

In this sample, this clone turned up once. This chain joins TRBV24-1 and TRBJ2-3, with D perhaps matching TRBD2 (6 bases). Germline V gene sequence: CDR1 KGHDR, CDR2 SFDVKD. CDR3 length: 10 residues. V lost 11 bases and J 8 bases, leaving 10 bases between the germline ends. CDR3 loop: CAILEGTQYF. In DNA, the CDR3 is TGTGCCATCCTGGAGGGTACGCAGTATTTT.

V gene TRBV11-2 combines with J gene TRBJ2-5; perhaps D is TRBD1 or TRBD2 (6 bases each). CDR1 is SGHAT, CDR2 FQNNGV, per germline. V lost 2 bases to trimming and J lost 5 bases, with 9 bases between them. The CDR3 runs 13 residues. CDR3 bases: TGTGCCAGCAGCTTAACAGGGAGGGAGACCCAGTACTTC. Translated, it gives CASSLTGRETQYF.